These 31 T cell receptor beta chains originate from one sample sequenced in a study of control samples from healthy donors and cancer patients. TCRdb keeps only in-frame clones here, not all; method: immunoSEQ multiplex PCR. The data show some 150,000 clones, 90% to 95% seen once. The sequenced sample was blood. These receptors were obtained from a man aged 40-50 years in good health.

The DNA for the CDR3 is TGTGCCAGCAACAGAGGCCAAAACATTCAGTACTTC. It is translated as CASNRGQNIQYF. V gene TRBV28 combines with J gene TRBJ2-4; D is unresolved. Trimming pared 7 bases from V and 5 bases from J, leaving 9 bases between. Germline-derived CDR1 and CDR2 are MDHEN and SYDVKM. The CDR3 covers 12 residues.

The rearrangement joins TRBV2 to TRBJ1-2; D possibly corresponds to TRBD1 (5 bases). V was shortened by 8 bases and J by 7 bases, with 17 bases between the two germline ends. Germline V gene data show CDR1 as SNHLY and CDR2 as FYNNEI. The CDR3 extends over 13 amino acids. CDR3 nucleotides: TGTGCCAGCGGTGTAATCGGGGGGGGTGGCTACACCTTC. Translating gives CASGVIGGGGYTF.

In DNA form, the CDR3 reads TGTGCCAGCAGTTCATCCGTCAGGGGGATCAATCAGCCCCAGCATTTT. Translating it yields CASSSSVRGINQPQHF. This sequence joins TRBV28 and TRBJ1-5; 7 bases align to TRBD1. J was trimmed by 3 bases and V by 4 bases; bases with no gene match: 9. The length of the CDR3 is 16 residues. The germline V gene has CDR1 MDHEN and CDR2 SYDVKM.

This clone has just one count. This chain uses TRBV4-2 with TRBJ1-1, with TRBD1 as a possible D gene (5 bases). V dropped 4 bases and J dropped 0 bases, with 15 bases sitting between them. The CDR3 length is 16 residues. Germline V gives CDR1 LGHNA, CDR2 YNFKEQ. CDR3 sequence: CASSPRVGTMNTEAFF. CDR3 bases: TGTGCCAGCAGCCCACGTGTAGGGACCATGAACACTGAAGCTTTCTTT.

The chain employs TRBV28 and TRBJ2-1, with D unclear. The CDR3 contains 11 residues. V lost 7 bases and J lost 6, with 7 bases in between. Per germline, CDR1 MDHEN and CDR2 SYDVKM. The CDR3, as DNA: TGTGCCAGCAACCATCCCAATGAGCAGTTCTTC. As protein: CASNHPNEQFF.

The gene calls are TRBV20-1 and TRBJ2-5; D not certain. The CDR3 runs to 10 residues. Germline V lookup: CDR1 DFQATT, CDR2 SNEGSKA (reference sequence). V shed 5 bases and J shed 4 bases, with 5 bases lying between them. DNA of the CDR3: TGCAGTGCTTACCGAGAGACCCAGTACTTC. It is translated as CSAYRETQYF.

The chain joins TRBV6-5 to TRBJ1-1; 10 bases match TRBD1. The CDR3 is 15 residues long. Germline CDR1 is MNHEY and CDR2 is SVGAGI. The J segment lost 4 bases and the V segment lost 5 bases, leaving 7 bases of the junction unmatched. CDR3 residues: CASSPDRGRGTEAFF. CDR3 nucleotide sequence: TGTGCCAGCAGTCCAGACAGGGGGCGAGGCACTGAAGCTTTCTTT.

The V call is TRBV12-2, the J call TRBJ1-2; the table's D gene call, TRBD1, was not cross checked with the DNA. TRBV12-2 is termed a pseudogene. There are 15 residues in the CDR3. The CDR3 DNA reads TGTGCAAGTCGCTTAGGCCCTCAGTTTCTCTATGGCTACACCTTC. This translates into CASRLGPQFLYGYTF.

V is TRBV18 and J is TRBJ2-3; possible D gene TRBD2, 5 bases. Germline V CDR1 and CDR2: KGHSH, LQKENI. The V end lost 2 bases, the J end lost 0 bases, and 15 bases lay between the germline ends. The CDR3 loop spans 17 amino acids. The CDR3 spells CASSPARRGNSTDTQYF. The CDR3 bases are TGTGCCAGCTCACCAGCCCGGAGAGGGAATAGCACAGATACGCAGTATTTT.

The genes are TRBV6-2 or TRBV6-3 and TRBJ1-4; the match to TRBD1 covers 8 bases. CDR1 and CDR2 (germline): MNHEY, SVGEGT. V was pared by 2 bases and J by 4 bases, with 12 bases of the junction left unmatched. The CDR3 extends over 18 amino acids. The CDR3 spells CASSYSVLDRVNNEKLFF. The CDR3, as DNA: TGTGCCAGCAGTTACAGCGTCCTGGACAGGGTCAATAATGAAAAACTGTTTTTT.

V usage is TRBV5-1 and J usage is TRBJ2-3, with TRBD1 identical over 9 bases. Germline values: CDR1 SGHRS, CDR2 YFSETQ. The CDR3 consists of 16 residues. The junction had 6 bases not matched to a gene; V was cut back by 2 bases and J by 2 bases. The CDR3 sequence: CASSFSDRGTTDTQYF. The CDR3, as DNA: TGCGCCAGCAGCTTCTCGGACAGGGGTACCACAGATACGCAGTATTTT.

Only one count was recorded for this clone. The chain links TRBV5-1 to TRBJ1-2; tentative D call: TRBD1 (6 bases). CDR1 and CDR2 from the germline V gene are SGHRS and YFSETQ. CDR3 length: 14 amino acids. The V end was cut by 3 bases, the J end by 4 bases, with 13 bases between. For the CDR3, the DNA is TGCGCCAGCAGCTCCAGGGGAGAGGGCTATGGCTACACCTTC. Encoded protein: CASSSRGEGYGYTF.

The V gene is TRBV9, the J gene TRBJ2-2; the D gene is possibly TRBD1 (5 bases). The CDR3 loop spans 16 amino acids. V was trimmed by 3 bases and J by 0 bases, leaving 12 bases between them. Germline CDR1 SGDLS, CDR2 YYNGEE. CDR3 region: CASSAWGATNTGELFF. CDR3 coding DNA: TGTGCCAGCAGCGCTTGGGGCGCAACGAACACCGGGGAGCTGTTTTTT.

This chain uses TRBV29-1 with TRBJ2-3; 13 nucleotides match TRBD2. This CDR3 is 16 amino acids long. After removal of 7 bases from V and 5 bases from J, the junction contained 12 bases not matched to a gene. Per germline, CDR1 SQVTM and CDR2 ANQGSEA. The CDR3 sequence: CSGRGLAGDVRDTQYF. Written as DNA, the CDR3 is TGCAGCGGCCGAGGACTAGCGGGAGATGTTAGAGATACGCAGTATTTT.

For this clone: Other DNA sequences in the same sample also yield this CDR3. The chain joins TRBV6-4 to TRBJ2-3; 8 nucleotides line up with TRBD2. Trimming removed 0 bases from V and 1 base from J; junction bases left unmatched: 0. Germline CDR1 reads MRHNA; CDR2 reads SNTAGT. The CDR3 has 15 amino acids. The CDR3 region is CASSDSSGGTDTQYF. For the CDR3, the DNA is TGTGCCAGCAGTGACTCTAGCGGGGGCACAGATACGCAGTATTTT.

This rearrangement joins TRBV4-1 to TRBJ1-4; D is possibly TRBD1 (5 bases). This CDR3 contains 15 residues. In germline, CDR1 is MGHRA, CDR2 YSYEKL. V dropped 1 base and J dropped 8 bases, with 14 bases sitting between them. CDR3 sequence: CASSQVAGRREKLFF. CDR3 sequence (DNA): TGCGCCAGCAGCCAAGTCGCAGGGAGGCGGGAAAAACTGTTTTTT.

CDR3 protein: CAWSPGGQEQFF. The CDR3 DNA sequence: TGTGCCTGGAGTCCCGGGGGGCAGGAGCAGTTCTTC. This chain links TRBV30 with TRBJ2-1, with a tentative D call TRBD2 (7 bases). CDR3 length: 12 amino acids. V lost 2 bases and J lost 10, with 12 bases in between. From germline, CDR1 is GTSNPN and CDR2 SVGIG (reference sequence).

The V call is TRBV28, the J call TRBJ1-2; TRBD1 is a possible D gene (6 bases). The CDR3 length is 14 residues. CDR1 is MDHEN, CDR2 SYDVKM, per germline. Trimming stripped 5 bases from V and 2 bases from J, with 12 bases between. CDR3 amino acids: CASSLTTGNYGYTF. CDR3 nucleotide sequence: TGTGCCAGCAGTCTCACGACAGGAAACTATGGCTACACCTTC.

The chain links TRBV12-5 to TRBJ1-4; 7 positions match TRBD1. The CDR3 is 15 residues long. Germline assignment: CDR1 LGHNT and CDR2 FRNRAP. V shed 4 bases, J shed 11 bases, and the junction held 13 bases outside the gene matches. The CDR3 is CASGWLQGGAEKLFF. In DNA, the CDR3 is TGTGCTAGTGGTTGGCTCCAGGGGGGAGCTGAGAAACTGTTTTTT. Using reference TRBV12-5 and TRBJ1-4 for the parts outside the CDR3, the full variable domain is DARVTQTPRHKVTEMGQEVTMRCQPILGHNTVFWYRQTMMQGLELLAYFRNRAPLDDSGMPKDRFSAEMPDATLATLKIQPSEPRDSAVYFCASGWLQGGAEKLFFGSGTQLSVL.

The V gene is TRBV24-1, the J gene TRBJ1-5; no firm D call. V lost 2 bases and J 6 bases, leaving 13 bases between the germline ends. The CDR3 is 15 residues long. Per germline, CDR1 KGHDR and CDR2 SFDVKD. The CDR3 protein is CATSDSSSGGQPQHF. Written as DNA, the CDR3 is TGTGCCACCAGTGATTCTTCGTCGGGTGGTCAGCCCCAGCATTTT.

CDR3 nucleotides: TGTGCCAGTACCCCCCTGACAGCTGGAAACACCATATATTTT. This translates into CASTPLTAGNTIYF. The J gene is TRBJ1-3, the V gene TRBV19; tentatively, D is TRBD1 (5 bases). This CDR3 spans 14 amino acids. Germline V gene data show CDR1 as LNHDA and CDR2 as SQIVND (reference sequence). With 7 bases removed from V and 2 bases from J, the gap between germline ends came to 12 bases.

The V call is TRBV2, the J call TRBJ1-1, with D unclear. This CDR3 has 12 residues. The germline V gene has CDR1 SNHLY and CDR2 FYNNEI. V lost 5 bases to trimming and J lost 11 bases, with 15 bases between them. The CDR3: CASSRQARLAFF. For the CDR3, the DNA is TGTGCCAGCAGTCGCCAGGCCCGGCTGGCTTTCTTT.

The chain has TRBV18 and TRBJ1-6; TRBD1 matches 7 bases. Germline CDR1 reads KGHSH; CDR2 reads LQKENI. This CDR3 region has 17 residues. V trimming: 6 bases; J trimming: 0 bases; junction bases outside the gene matches: 8. CDR3 nucleotides: TGTGCCAGCTCGCCCACGACAGGGAGCTCCTATAATTCACCCCTCCACTTT. It translates to CASSPTTGSSYNSPLHF.

V and J are TRBV5-1 and TRBJ2-1; the match to TRBD2 covers 8 bases. The CDR3 totals 17 residues. V shed 4 bases and J 6 bases; nucleotides not matched to a gene: 15. From germline, CDR1 is SGHRS and CDR2 YFSETQ. The CDR3 loop reads CASSPRPGLVVFNEQFF. In DNA form, the CDR3 reads TGCGCCAGCAGCCCAAGACCGGGACTAGTAGTTTTCAATGAGCAGTTCTTC.

This rearrangement joins TRBV11-2 to TRBJ1-2, with 10 bases fitting TRBD1. V dropped 1 base and J dropped 10; count of bases not matched to a gene: 3. The CDR3 totals 13 residues. CDR1 is SGHAT and CDR2 is FQNNGV in the germline V gene. CDR3 sequence (DNA): TGTGCCAGCAGCTTAGGGGACAGGGGTTACTACACCTTC. It specifies CASSLGDRGYYTF.

This chain connects TRBV5-6 to TRBJ1-5, with TRBD1 as a possible D gene (6 bases). V was clipped by 4 bases and J by 2 bases, with 16 bases between them. The germline CDR1 and CDR2 sequences are SGHDT and YYEEEE. This CDR3 spans 16 amino acids. The DNA for the CDR3 is TGTGCCAGCAGCCCCGCAACAGGGTTCGGCAATCAGCCCCAGCATTTT. Translating gives CASSPATGFGNQPQHF.

The chain uses TRBV9 and TRBJ2-1; 12 nucleotides line up with TRBD1. The J segment lost 8 bases and the V segment lost 0 bases, leaving 3 bases of the junction unmatched. The germline gives CDR1 SGDLS, CDR2 YYNGEE. The CDR3 is made up of 15 amino acids. The DNA of the CDR3 is TGTGCCAGCAGCGTAGGGGGGACAGGGGGCCATGAGCAGTTCTTC. Translated: CASSVGGTGGHEQFF.

This chain joins TRBV19 and TRBJ2-7; D perhaps matches TRBD2 (7 bases). The CDR3 sequence is 14 residues long. Germline CDR1 is LNHDA and CDR2 is SQIVND (reference sequence). V gave up 3 bases and J gave up 5 bases, with 14 bases separating them. The CDR3 is CASSISGGWNEQYF. CDR3 coding DNA: TGTGCCAGTAGTATTTCGGGGGGCTGGAACGAGCAGTACTTC. The variable domain in full, completed from reference TRBV19 and TRBJ2-7, reads DGGITQSPKYLFRKEGQNVTLSCEQNLNHDAMYWYRQDPGQGLRLIYYSQIVNDFQKGDIAEGYSVSREKKESFPLTVTSAQKNPTAFYLCASSISGGWNEQYFGPGTRLTVT.

The chain combines TRBV10-1 with TRBJ2-1; maybe TRBD1 (6 bases). The CDR3 is 15 amino acids. V gave up 0 bases and J gave up 4 bases, with 10 bases separating them. Germline loops: CDR1 WNHNN, CDR2 SYGVQD (reference sequence). CDR3 residues: CASSESKGVYNEQFF. The CDR3 DNA follows: TGCGCCAGCAGTGAGTCTAAGGGGGTATACAATGAGCAGTTCTTC.

This rearrangement joins TRBV7-9 to TRBJ2-1; no clear D. There are 13 residues in the CDR3. The V end lost 5 bases, the J end lost 5 bases, and 10 bases lay between the germline ends. Germline CDR1 SEHNR, CDR2 FQNEAQ (reference sequence). In nucleotides, the CDR3 is TGTGCCAGCAGCCCCGGGTCCAACAATGAGCAGTTCTTC. This codes for CASSPGSNNEQFF.

The chain uses TRBV5-4 and TRBJ2-1; D may match TRBD1 or TRBD2 (6 bases each). Germline V gene sequence: CDR1 SGHNT, CDR2 YYREEE (reference sequence). The V and J ends lost 0 bases and 2 bases respectively, with 15 bases between them. CDR3 length: 17 residues. The CDR3 DNA reads as TGTGCCAGCAGCTTGGAGGGGACATCGGGAGCCTACAATGAGCAGTTCTTC. It is translated as CASSLEGTSGAYNEQFF.